These 7 T cell receptor beta chains share one sample of origin, sequenced in a study of blood T cells in healthy people across ages. A second PCR of roughly 7 to 11 cycles used a sample-barcoded 5' primer and a J-beta primer mix. TCRdb used MiXCR to reprocess the 5' RACE reads, holding one entry per CDR3 protein. In the table there are some 1.8 million distinct CDR3 sequences, more than 35% of which are singletons. The material sequenced was blood. These receptors were taken from a human donor in good health.

The rearrangement joins TRBV27 to TRBJ2-7; TRBD1 might be the D (6 bases). From germline, CDR1 is MNHEY and CDR2 SMNVEV (reference sequence). This CDR3 contains 14 residues. V lost 6 bases and J lost 6, with 18 bases in between. CDR3 sequence reads: CASSLLYRDGEQYF. The CDR3 DNA sequence: TGTGCCAGCAGCCTTTTATACAGGGACGGCGAGCAGTACTTC.

V and J are TRBV15 and TRBJ2-3; 9 nucleotides align to TRBD2. This CDR3 comprises 17 residues. CDR1 LNHNV and CDR2 YYDKDF come from the germline V gene (reference sequence). With V trimmed by 0 bases and J by 3 bases, 7 bases remained unmatched. As DNA, the CDR3 is TGTGCCACCAGCAGAGAGGTGACTAGCGGATTTACAGATACGCAGTATTTT. As protein: CATSREVTSGFTDTQYF.

The chain combines TRBV20-1 with TRBJ2-5; D may match TRBD1 or TRBD2 (5 bases each). CDR1 is DFQATT and CDR2 is SNEGSKA in the germline V gene (reference sequence). Trimming took off 3 bases at V and 7 bases at J, with 21 bases between the two ends. CDR3 length: 15 residues. CDR3 in amino acids: CSASPYRDGLLTQYF. CDR3 nucleotide sequence: TGCAGTGCTAGCCCCTACCGGGACGGCCTACTGACCCAGTACTTC.

The rearrangement joins TRBV7-6 to TRBJ2-1; TRBD2 aligns across 9 bases. The CDR3 has 16 amino acids. V lost 1 base, J lost 4 bases, and 5 bases stayed unmatched. The V gene's germline CDR1 is SGHVS and CDR2 FNYEAQ. The CDR3 sequence: CASSLGSAGGYNEQFF. CDR3 nucleotides: TGTGCCAGCAGCTTAGGGTCAGCGGGGGGTTACAATGAGCAGTTCTTC.

The chain links TRBV20-1 to TRBJ1-4; D is possibly TRBD1 (5 bases). The germline gives CDR1 DFQATT, CDR2 SNEGSKA (reference sequence). V was pared by 0 bases and J by 7 bases, with 18 bases between. The CDR3 consists of 16 residues. CDR3 sequence: CSARDGAGWDGEKLFF. The DNA of the CDR3 is TGCAGTGCTAGAGATGGGGCAGGGTGGGATGGTGAAAAACTGTTTTTT.

The rearrangement uses TRBV12-3 or TRBV12-4 and TRBJ2-5, with TRBD2 as a possible D gene (6 bases). The ends were cut back, 7 bases at V and 5 bases at J, with 20 bases in the middle. There are 15 residues in the CDR3. As DNA, the CDR3 is TGTGCCAGCACCCCCGGACCGGGACTTCTGGAGACCCAGTACTTC. Amino acids: CASTPGPGLLETQYF.

V gene TRBV5-1 combines with J gene TRBJ2-7, with D perhaps given as TRBD1 or TRBD2 (5 bases each). CDR1 and CDR2 from the germline V gene are SGHRS and YFSETQ. The CDR3 totals 15 residues. The germline V and J ends were trimmed by 4 bases and 5 bases, with 19 bases remaining between them. In DNA, the CDR3 is TGCGCCAGCAGCCCCTTGAGAGGGGCAAGAGACGAGCAGTACTTC. Residues: CASSPLRGARDEQYF.